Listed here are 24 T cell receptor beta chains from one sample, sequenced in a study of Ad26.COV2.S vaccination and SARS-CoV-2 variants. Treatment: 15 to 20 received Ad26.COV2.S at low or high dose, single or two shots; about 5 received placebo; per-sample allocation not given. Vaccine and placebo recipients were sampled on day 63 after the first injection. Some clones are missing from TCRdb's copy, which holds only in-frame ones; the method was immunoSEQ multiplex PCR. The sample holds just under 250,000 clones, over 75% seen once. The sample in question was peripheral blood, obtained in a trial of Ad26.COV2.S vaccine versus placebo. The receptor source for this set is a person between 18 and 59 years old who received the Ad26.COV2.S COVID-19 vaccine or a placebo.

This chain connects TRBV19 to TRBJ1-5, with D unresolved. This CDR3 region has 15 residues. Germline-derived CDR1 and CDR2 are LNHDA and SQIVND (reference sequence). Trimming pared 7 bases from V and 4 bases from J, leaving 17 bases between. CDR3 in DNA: TGTGCCAGTACCAGCCCAGGCCCAACTAATCAGCCCCAGCATTTT. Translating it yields CASTSPGPTNQPQHF.

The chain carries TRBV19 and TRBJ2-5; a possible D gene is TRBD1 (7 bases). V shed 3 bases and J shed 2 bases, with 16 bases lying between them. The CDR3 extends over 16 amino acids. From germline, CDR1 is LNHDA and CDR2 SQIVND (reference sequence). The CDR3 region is CASSIYLRGTQETQYF. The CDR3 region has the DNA TGTGCCAGTAGTATTTACCTCAGGGGGACTCAAGAGACCCAGTACTTC.

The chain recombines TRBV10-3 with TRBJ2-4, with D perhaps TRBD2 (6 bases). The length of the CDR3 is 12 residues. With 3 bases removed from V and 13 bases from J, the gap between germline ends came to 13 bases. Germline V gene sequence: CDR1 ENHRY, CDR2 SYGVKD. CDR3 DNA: TGTGCCATCAGTGAAGGAGGGCGTAACCAGTACTTC. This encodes CAISEGGRNQYF.

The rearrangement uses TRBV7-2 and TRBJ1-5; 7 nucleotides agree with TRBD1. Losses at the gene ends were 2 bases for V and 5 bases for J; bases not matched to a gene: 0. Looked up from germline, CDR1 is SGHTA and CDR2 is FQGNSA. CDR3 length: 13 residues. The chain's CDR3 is CASSLQGDQPQHF. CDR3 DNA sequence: TGTGCCAGCAGCTTACAGGGGGATCAGCCCCAGCATTTT.

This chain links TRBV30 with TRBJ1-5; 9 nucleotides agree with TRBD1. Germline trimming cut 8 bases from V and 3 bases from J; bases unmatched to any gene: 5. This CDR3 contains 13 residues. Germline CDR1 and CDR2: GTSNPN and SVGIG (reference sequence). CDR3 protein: CALRTGDNQPQHF. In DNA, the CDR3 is TGTGCCCTAAGGACAGGGGACAATCAGCCCCAGCATTTT.

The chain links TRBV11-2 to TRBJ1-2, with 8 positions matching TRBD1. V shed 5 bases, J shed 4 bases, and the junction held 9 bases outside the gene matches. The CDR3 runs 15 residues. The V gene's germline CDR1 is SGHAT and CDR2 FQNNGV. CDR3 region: CASSPGDRPSYGYTF. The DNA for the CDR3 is TGTGCCAGCAGCCCAGGGGACAGGCCCTCCTATGGCTACACCTTC.

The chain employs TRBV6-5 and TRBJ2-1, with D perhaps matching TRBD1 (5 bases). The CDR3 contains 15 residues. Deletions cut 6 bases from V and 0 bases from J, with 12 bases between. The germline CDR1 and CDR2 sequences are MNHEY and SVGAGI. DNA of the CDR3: TGTGCCAGCAGACGACAGACGAGCTCCTACAATGAGCAGTTCTTC. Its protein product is CASRRQTSSYNEQFF.

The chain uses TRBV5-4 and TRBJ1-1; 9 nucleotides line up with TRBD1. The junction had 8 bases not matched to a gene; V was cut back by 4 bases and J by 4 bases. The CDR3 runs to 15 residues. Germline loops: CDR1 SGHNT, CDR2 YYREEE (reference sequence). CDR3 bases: TGTGCCAGCAGCCTACAGGGGGCGCCGACCACTGAAGCTTTCTTT. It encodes CASSLQGAPTTEAFF.

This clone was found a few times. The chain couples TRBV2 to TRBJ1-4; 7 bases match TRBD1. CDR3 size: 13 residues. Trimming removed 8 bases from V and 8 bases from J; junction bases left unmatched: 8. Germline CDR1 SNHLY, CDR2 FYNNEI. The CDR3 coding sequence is TGTGCCAGCCGACAGGGCCCTATGGAAAAACTGTTTTTT. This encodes CASRQGPMEKLFF.

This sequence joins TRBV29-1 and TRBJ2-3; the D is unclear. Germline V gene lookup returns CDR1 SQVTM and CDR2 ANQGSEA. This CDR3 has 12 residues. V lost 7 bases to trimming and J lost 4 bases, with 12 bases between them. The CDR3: CSDLSASDTQYF. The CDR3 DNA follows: TGCAGCGACCTAAGTGCGTCAGATACGCAGTATTTT.

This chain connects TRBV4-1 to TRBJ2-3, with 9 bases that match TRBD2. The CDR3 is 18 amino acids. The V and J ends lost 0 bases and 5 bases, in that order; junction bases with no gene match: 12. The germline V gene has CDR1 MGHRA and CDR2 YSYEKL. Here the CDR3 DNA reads TGCGCCAGCAGCCAAGAAGGCCTGGGGGCGGGAGGGCGAGATACGCAGTATTTT. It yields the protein CASSQEGLGAGGRDTQYF.

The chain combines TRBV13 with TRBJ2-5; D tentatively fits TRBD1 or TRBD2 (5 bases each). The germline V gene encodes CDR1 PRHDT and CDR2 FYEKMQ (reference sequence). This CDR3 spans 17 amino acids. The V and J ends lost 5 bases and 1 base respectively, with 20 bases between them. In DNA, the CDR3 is TGTGCCAGCAGCCCCTCCCCCCGGGACGAAGCCCAAGAGACCCAGTACTTC. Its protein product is CASSPSPRDEAQETQYF. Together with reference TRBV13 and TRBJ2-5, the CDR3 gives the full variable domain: AAGVIQSPRHLIKEKRETATLKCYPIPRHDTVYWYQQGPGQDPQFLISFYEKMQSDKGSIPDRFSAQQFSDYHSELNMSSLELGDSALYFCASSPSPRDEAQETQYFGPGTRLLVL.

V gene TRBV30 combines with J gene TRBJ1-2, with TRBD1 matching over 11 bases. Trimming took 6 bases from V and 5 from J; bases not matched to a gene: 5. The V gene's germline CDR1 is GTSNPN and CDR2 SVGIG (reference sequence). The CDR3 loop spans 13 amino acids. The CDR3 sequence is CACPGQGAYGYTF. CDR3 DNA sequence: TGTGCCTGTCCCGGACAGGGGGCATATGGCTACACCTTC.

This CDR3 reads CARTQGRFPFSGNTIYF. CDR3 bases: TGTGCCAGAACCCAAGGACGGTTCCCTTTCTCTGGAAACACCATATATTTT. This rearrangement joins TRBV5-3 to TRBJ1-3; no definite D call. TRBV5-3 is known as an ORF, though its function is uncertain. V dropped 6 bases and J dropped 0 bases, with 19 bases sitting between them. The CDR3 loop spans 17 amino acids.

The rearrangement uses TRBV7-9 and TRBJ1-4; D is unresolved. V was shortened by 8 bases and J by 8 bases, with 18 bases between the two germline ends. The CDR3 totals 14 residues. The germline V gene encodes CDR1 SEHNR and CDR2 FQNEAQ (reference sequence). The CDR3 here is CASAHEAPREKLFF. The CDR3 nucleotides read TGTGCCAGCGCGCACGAGGCACCGAGAGAAAAACTGTTTTTT.

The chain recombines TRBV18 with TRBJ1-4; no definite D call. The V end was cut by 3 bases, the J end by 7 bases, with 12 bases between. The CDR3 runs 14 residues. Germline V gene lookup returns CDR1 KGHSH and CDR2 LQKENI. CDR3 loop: CASSPQGAGEKLFF. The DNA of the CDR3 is TGTGCCAGCTCACCCCAAGGTGCGGGTGAAAAACTGTTTTTT.

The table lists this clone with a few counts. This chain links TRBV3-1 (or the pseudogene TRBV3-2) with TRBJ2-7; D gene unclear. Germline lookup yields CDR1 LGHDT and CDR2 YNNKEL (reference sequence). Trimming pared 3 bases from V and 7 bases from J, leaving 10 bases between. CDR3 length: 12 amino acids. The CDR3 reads CASSHATGEQYF. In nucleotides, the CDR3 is TGTGCCAGCAGCCACGCCACCGGAGAGCAGTACTTC.

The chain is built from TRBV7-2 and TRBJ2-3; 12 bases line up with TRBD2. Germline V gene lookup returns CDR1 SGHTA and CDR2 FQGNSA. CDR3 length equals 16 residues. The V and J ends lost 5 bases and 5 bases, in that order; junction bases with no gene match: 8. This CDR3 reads CASSLRLAGEVDTQYF. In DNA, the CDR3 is TGTGCCAGCAGCCTCCGACTAGCGGGAGAGGTAGATACGCAGTATTTT. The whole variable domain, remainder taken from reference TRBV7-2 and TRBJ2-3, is GAGVSQSPSNKVTEKGKDVELRCDPISGHTALYWYRQSLGQGLEFLIYFQGNSAPDKSGLPSDRFSAERTGGSVSTLTIQRTQQEDSAVYLCASSLRLAGEVDTQYFGPGTRLTVL.

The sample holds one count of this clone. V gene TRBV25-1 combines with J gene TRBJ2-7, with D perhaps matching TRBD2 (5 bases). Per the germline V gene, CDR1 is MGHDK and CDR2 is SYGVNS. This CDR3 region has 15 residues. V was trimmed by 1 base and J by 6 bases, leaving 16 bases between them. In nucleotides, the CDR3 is TGTGCCAGCAGTGAATTAGGAGGAACCCACAGCGAGCAGTACTTC. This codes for CASSELGGTHSEQYF.

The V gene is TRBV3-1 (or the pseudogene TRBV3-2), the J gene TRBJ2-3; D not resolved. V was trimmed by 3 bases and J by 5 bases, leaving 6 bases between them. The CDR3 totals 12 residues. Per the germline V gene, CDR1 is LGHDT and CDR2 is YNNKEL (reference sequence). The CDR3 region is CASSQFGDTQYF. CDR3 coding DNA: TGTGCCAGCAGCCAGTTTGGAGATACGCAGTATTTT.

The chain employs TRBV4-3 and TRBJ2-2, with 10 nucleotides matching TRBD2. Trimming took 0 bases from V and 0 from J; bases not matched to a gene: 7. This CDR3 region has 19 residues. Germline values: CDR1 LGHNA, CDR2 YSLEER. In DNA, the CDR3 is TGCGCCAGCAGCCAAGATATTGATACTAGCGGGGCGAACACCGGGGAGCTGTTTTTT. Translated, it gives CASSQDIDTSGANTGELFF.

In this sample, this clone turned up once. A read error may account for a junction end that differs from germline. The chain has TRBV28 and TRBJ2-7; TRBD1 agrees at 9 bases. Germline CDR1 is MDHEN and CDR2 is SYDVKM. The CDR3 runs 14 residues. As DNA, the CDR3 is TGTACCAGCAGCTTGGGACAGGGAACCTACGAGCAGTACTTC. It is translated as CTSSLGQGTYEQYF.

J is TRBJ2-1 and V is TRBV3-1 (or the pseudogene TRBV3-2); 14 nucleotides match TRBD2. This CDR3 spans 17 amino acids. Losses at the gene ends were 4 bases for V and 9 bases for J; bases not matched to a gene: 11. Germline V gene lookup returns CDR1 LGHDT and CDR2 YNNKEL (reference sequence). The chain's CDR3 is CASSRSGTSGRKGEQFF. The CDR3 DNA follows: TGTGCCAGCAGCCGATCCGGGACTAGCGGGAGAAAAGGTGAGCAGTTCTTC.

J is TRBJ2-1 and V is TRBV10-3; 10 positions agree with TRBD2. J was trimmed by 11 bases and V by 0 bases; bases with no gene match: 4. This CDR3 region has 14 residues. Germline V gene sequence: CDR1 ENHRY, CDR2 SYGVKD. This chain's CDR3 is CAISESASGGQQFF. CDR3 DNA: TGTGCCATCAGTGAGTCTGCTAGCGGGGGACAGCAGTTCTTC.